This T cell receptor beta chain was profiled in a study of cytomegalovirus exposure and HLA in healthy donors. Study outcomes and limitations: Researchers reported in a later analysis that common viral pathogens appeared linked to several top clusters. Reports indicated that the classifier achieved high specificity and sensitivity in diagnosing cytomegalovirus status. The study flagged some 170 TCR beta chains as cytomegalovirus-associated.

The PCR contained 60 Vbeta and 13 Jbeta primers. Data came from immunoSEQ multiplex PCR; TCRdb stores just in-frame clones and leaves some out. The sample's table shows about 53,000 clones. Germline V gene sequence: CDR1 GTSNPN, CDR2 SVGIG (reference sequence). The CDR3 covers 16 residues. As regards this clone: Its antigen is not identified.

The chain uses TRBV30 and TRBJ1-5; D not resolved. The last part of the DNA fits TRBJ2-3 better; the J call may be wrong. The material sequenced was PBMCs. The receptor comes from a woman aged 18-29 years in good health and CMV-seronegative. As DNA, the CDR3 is TGTGCCTGGAGTGTACGAGGTCTCTTGCGCAATCAGCCCCAGTATTTT. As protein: CAWSVRGLLRNQPQYF.